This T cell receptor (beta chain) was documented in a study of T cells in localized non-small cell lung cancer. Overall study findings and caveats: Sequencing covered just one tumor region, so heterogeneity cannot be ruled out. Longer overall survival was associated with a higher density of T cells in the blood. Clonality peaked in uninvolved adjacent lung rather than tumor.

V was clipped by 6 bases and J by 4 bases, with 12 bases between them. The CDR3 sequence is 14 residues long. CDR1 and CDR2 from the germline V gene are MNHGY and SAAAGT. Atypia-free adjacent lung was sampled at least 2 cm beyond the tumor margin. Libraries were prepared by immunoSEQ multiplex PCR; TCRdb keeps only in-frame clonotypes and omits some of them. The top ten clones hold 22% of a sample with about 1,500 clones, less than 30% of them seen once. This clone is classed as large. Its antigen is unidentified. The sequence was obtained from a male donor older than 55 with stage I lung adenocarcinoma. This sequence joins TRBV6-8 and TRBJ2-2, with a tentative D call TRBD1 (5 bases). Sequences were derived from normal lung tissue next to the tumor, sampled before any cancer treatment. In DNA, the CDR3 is TGTGCCAGCAGGCAGGGTATTCGCACCGGGGAGCTGTTTTTT. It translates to CASRQGIRTGELFF.